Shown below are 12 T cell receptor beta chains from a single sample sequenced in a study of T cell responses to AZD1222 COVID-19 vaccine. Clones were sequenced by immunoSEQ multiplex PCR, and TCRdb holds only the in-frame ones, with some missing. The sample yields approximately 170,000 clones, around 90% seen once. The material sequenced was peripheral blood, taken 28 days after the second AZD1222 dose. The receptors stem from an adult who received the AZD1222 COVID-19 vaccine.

CDR3 sequence: CASSEPRGQGIDEQYF. The CDR3 nucleotides read TGTGCCAGCAGTGAACCAAGGGGACAGGGGATCGACGAGCAGTACTTC. The chain combines TRBV2 with TRBJ2-7, with 10 bases matching TRBD1. Per the germline V gene, CDR1 is SNHLY and CDR2 is FYNNEI. The CDR3 spans 16 residues. V was clipped by 2 bases and J by 5 bases; unmatched bases: 9.

CDR3 amino acids: CASSLAGFESYNEQFF. The CDR3 DNA is TGTGCCAGCAGCTTAGCAGGCTTTGAGTCCTACAATGAGCAGTTCTTC. This chain connects TRBV5-6 to TRBJ2-1; D is unclear. The CDR3 consists of 16 residues. V lost 2 bases and J lost 1, with 13 bases in between. The germline gives CDR1 SGHDT, CDR2 YYEEEE.

CDR3 in DNA: TGTGCCAGCAGCCAGGCGGACAGGGGGGCGGAGACCCAGTACTTC. Its translation: CASSQADRGAETQYF. The rearrangement uses TRBV3-1 (or the pseudogene TRBV3-2) and TRBJ2-5; TRBD1 agrees at 10 bases. Germline V gene data show CDR1 as LGHDT and CDR2 as YNNKEL (reference sequence). The CDR3 contains 15 residues. V gave up 3 bases and J gave up 5 bases; unmatched junction bases: 6.

CDR3 coding DNA: TGTGCCTGGAGCCCTCCGACAGGGTGGTCTGGAAACACCATATATTTT. This translates into CAWSPPTGWSGNTIYF. This chain connects TRBV30 to TRBJ1-3; TRBD1 matches at 7 bases. CDR1 and CDR2 from the germline V gene are GTSNPN and SVGIG (reference sequence). J was trimmed by 1 base and V by 3 bases; bases with no gene match: 9. The CDR3 is made up of 16 amino acids.

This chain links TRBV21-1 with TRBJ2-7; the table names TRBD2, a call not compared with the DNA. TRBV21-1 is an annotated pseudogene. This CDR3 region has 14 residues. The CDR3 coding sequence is TGTGCCAGCAGCAAAAGTACGAGGGCTTACGAGCAGTACTTC. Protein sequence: CASSKSTRAYEQYF.

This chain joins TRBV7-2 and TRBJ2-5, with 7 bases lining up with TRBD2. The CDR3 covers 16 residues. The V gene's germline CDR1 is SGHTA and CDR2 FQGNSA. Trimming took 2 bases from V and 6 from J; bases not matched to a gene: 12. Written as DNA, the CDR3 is TGTGCCAGCAGCTTAAGGATGGGGCGGGGGATGCAGACCCAGTACTTC. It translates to CASSLRMGRGMQTQYF.

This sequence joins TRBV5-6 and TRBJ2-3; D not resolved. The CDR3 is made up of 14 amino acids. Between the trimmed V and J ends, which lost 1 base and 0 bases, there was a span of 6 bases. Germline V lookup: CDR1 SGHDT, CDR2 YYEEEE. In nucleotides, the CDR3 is TGTGCCAGCAGCTTGCGGCAGAGCACAGATACGCAGTATTTT. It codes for CASSLRQSTDTQYF.

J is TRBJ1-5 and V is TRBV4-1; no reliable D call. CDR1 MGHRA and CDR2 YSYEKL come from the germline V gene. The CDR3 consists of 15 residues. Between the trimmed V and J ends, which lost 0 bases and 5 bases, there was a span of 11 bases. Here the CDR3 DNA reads TGCGCCAGCAGCCAAGATGGGAGGGTTGATCAGCCCCAGCATTTT. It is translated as CASSQDGRVDQPQHF.

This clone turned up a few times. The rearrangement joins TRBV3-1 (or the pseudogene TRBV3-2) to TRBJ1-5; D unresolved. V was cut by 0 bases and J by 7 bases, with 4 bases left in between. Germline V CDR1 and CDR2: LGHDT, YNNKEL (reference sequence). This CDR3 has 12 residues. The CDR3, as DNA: TGTGCCAGCAGCCAAGATGAGCAGCCCCAGCATTTT. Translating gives CASSQDEQPQHF.

The CDR3 here is CASSYMQSPPETQYF. CDR3 bases: TGTGCCAGCAGTTACATGCAGTCCCCCCCAGAGACCCAGTACTTC. The J gene is TRBJ2-5, the V gene TRBV6-2 or TRBV6-3; D remains unclear. The CDR3 covers 15 residues. Trimming shortened V by 2 bases and J by 4 bases, and 14 bases separated the two germline ends. Germline CDR1 and CDR2: MNHEY and SVGEGT.

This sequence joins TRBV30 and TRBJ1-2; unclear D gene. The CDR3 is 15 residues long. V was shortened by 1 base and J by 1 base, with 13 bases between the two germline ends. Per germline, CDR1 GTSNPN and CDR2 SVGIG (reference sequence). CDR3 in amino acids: CAWSGRGSLNYGYTF. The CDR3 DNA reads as TGTGCCTGGAGTGGGCGAGGGTCACTTAACTATGGCTACACCTTC.

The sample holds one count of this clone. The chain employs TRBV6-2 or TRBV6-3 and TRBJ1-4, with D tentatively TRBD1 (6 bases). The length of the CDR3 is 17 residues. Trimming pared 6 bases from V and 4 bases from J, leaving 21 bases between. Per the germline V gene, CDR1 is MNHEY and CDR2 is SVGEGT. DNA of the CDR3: TGTGCCAGCAGCCGCCCCGGGATTGGGGGCAATAATGAAAAACTGTTTTTT. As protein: CASSRPGIGGNNEKLFF.